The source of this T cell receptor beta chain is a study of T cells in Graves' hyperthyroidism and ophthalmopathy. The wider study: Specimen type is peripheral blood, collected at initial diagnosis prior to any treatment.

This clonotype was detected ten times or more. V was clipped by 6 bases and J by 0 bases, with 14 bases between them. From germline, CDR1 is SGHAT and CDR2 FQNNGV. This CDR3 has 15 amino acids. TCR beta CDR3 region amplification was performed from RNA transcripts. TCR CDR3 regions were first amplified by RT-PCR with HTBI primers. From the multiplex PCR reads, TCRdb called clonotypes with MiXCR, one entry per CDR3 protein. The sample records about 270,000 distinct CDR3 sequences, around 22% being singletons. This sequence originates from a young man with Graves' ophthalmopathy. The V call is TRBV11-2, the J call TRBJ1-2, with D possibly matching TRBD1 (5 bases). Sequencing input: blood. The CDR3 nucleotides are TGTGCCAGCAGTCCTCAGGGAAGAACTAACTATGGCTACACCTTC. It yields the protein CASSPQGRTNYGYTF.